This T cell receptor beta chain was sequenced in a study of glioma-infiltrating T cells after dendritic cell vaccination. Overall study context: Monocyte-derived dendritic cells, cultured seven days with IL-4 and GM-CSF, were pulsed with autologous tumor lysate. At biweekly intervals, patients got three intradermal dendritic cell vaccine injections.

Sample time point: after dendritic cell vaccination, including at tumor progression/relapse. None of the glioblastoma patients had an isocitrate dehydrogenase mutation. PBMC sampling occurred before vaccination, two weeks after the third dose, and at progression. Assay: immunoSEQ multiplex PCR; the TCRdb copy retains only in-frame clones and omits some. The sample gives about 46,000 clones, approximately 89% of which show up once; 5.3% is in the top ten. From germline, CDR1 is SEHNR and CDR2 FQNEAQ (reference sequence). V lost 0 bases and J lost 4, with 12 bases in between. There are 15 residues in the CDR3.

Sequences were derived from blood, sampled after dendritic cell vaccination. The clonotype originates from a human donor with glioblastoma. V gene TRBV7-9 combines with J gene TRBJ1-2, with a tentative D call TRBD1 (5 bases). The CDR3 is CASSLASGRFYGYTF. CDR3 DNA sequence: TGTGCCAGCAGCTTAGCATCAGGGCGCTTCTATGGCTACACCTTC. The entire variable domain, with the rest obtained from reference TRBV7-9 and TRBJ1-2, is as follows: DTGVSQNPRHKITKRGQNVTFRCDPISEHNRLYWYRQTLGQGPEFLTYFQNEAQLEKSRLLSDRFSAERPKGSFSTLEIQRTEQGDSAMYLCASSLASGRFYGYTFGSGTRLTVV.